This T cell receptor beta chain stems from a study of OX40 agonist ivuxolimab in advanced cancers. Concerning the study at large: Ivuxolimab was a fully human IgG2 agonistic monoclonal antibody targeting the costimulatory receptor OX40 (CD134). Intravenous ivuxolimab was administered to patients every 2 weeks at six dose levels: 0.01, 0.1, 0.3, 1.5, 3 and 10 mg/kg. Of the roughly 52 dose-escalation patients, hepatocellular carcinoma was present in 19, melanoma in around 15, renal cell carcinoma in 9 and head and neck cancer in 9. The dose-escalation cohort was about 86% male with a mean age of approximately 60 years, ranging from roughly 23 to 80. Patients were allowed to have had prior anti-PD-1, anti-PD-L1 or anti-CTLA-4 therapy, and more than 30% of the dose-escalation patients had previously received checkpoint inhibitors. Partial responses occurred in three dose-escalation patients, of whom one had hepatocellular carcinoma and two had cutaneous melanoma. The purpose of peripheral TCRbeta sequencing was to test whether ivuxolimab changed TCR sequence diversity and led to clonal T-cell expansion. The paper covers the monotherapy dose-escalation part of the phase I ivuxolimab trial, which included N ≈ 57 patients.

Findings and caveats that apply to the study as a whole: The antigen specificity of the clonally expanded peripheral T cells was not determined. On average, CD8+ T cells showed more expanded clones than CD4+ T cells after ivuxolimab. Low levels of normalized T-cell clonal expansion were also seen in some nonresponding patients. Clonal expansion of both CD4+ and CD8+ blood T cells was observed from baseline to week 6 at doses 0.1 to 3.0 mg/kg. In the 0.1-3.0 mg/kg groups, partial responders were among the patients with the lowest normalized peripheral clonal expansion, particularly in CD8+ T cells.

To sequence the TCRbeta CDR3 region, genomic DNA was isolated from the sorted cells. The immunoSEQ Assay was used to sequence the TCRbeta CDR3 regions. TCRdb re-hosts the immuneACCESS table, in-frame sequences only. Its copies lack some clones; in the studies checked, an unresolved V gene accounts for under half of them, and the cause for the rest is not known. Counted in this sample were approximately 6,300 clones; roughly 80% of them appeared once. Roughly an eighth of the sample belongs to the ten largest clones. The trial excluded patients who had a history of autoimmune disease or who were on systemic immunosuppression. Peripheral blood for TCR sequencing was collected from all dose cohorts at baseline, on cycle 4 day 1, and on cycle 7 day 1. The samples were taken from a phase I, first-in-human, multicenter, open-label dose-escalation trial of ivuxolimab. Adults with locally advanced or metastatic melanoma, renal cell carcinoma, hepatocellular carcinoma or head and neck squamous cell carcinoma were enrolled in the trial. Before TCR sequencing, CD4+ T cells and CD8+ T cells were sorted from peripheral blood as separate populations.

Reading from cysteine to phenylalanine, the CDR3 counts 16 amino acids. Only the CDR3 portion is preserved as DNA: 48 bases, with reading frame beginning at the first base. V is shortened by 4 bases, J by 4 bases, and the region joining them spans 19 bases. The germline V gene supplies CDR1 MNHNS and CDR2 SASEGT. Comment on this clone: What antigen it recognizes has not been identified. No base quality information exists; no much larger clone differs at one position.

The specimen was CD4+ or CD8+ T cells sorted from blood, collected in a trial of the OX40 agonist ivuxolimab. Here the chain combines TRBV6-1 and TRBJ2-5; 6 matching bases give a weak D call of TRBD2. This TCR derives from an adult with an advanced solid tumor such as melanoma, head and neck, liver or kidney cancer. The CDR3 loop reads CASSGGPGPRGETQYF. The bases are TGTGCCAGCAGTGGAGGGCCGGGACCGCGGGGAGAGACCCAGTACTTC.